Presented here are 16 T cell receptor beta chains from one specimen sequenced in a study of blood T cell repertoires in COVID-19. The table came from immunoSEQ multiplex PCR; TCRdb's copy has only in-frame clones and leaves some out. This sample has about 170,000 clones, with just under 85% found just once. Sequencing was done on a sample of peripheral blood. The receptors shown here come from a woman older than 75 with COVID-19, enrolled during active disease.

This CDR3 is CASSESSYEQYF. The CDR3 DNA is TGTGCCAGCAGTGAGTCCAGCTACGAGCAGTACTTC. This chain links TRBV2 with TRBJ2-7; no clear D gene. Germline V gene lookup returns CDR1 SNHLY and CDR2 FYNNEI. The CDR3 runs 12 residues. Trimming left V 3 bases short and J 3 bases short, with 6 bases between.

CDR3 in DNA: TGTGCCAGCGGACTGAACACCGGGGAGCTGTTTTTT. Its translation is CASGLNTGELFF. The V gene is TRBV12-3 or TRBV12-4, the J gene TRBJ2-2; possible D gene TRBD2, 5 bases. V was cut by 8 bases and J by 1 base, with 5 bases left in between. This CDR3 spans 12 amino acids.

The chain uses TRBV30 and TRBJ1-1; possibly TRBD1 for D (5 bases). CDR1 GTSNPN and CDR2 SVGIG come from the germline V gene (reference sequence). This CDR3 comprises 13 residues. V was shortened by 3 bases and J by 1 base, with 9 bases between the two germline ends. The CDR3 DNA follows: TGTGCCTGGAGATCAGGGCAGAACACTGAAGCTTTCTTT. This encodes CAWRSGQNTEAFF.

The chain is built from TRBV11-3 and TRBJ2-1, with 8 nucleotides matching TRBD2. Germline values: CDR1 SGHNT, CDR2 YENEEA. V lost 5 bases, J lost 9 bases, and 6 bases stayed unmatched. This CDR3 comprises 13 residues. The CDR3 coding sequence is TGTGCCAGCAGCATCGGGACTAGGGGTGAGCAGTTCTTC. This sequence encodes CASSIGTRGEQFF.

V usage is TRBV27 and J usage is TRBJ2-6, with D possibly matching TRBD2 (6 bases). Germline assignment: CDR1 MNHEY and CDR2 SMNVEV (reference sequence). V was clipped by 6 bases and J by 0 bases, with 15 bases between them. The length of the CDR3 is 17 residues. CDR3 nucleotides: TGTGCCAGCAGAAGACCGGGACTCGGCTCTGGGGCCAACGTCCTGACTTTC. It specifies CASRRPGLGSGANVLTF.

The chain combines TRBV9 with TRBJ2-3; 7 bases agree with TRBD2. With 0 bases clipped from V and 0 bases from J, the junction kept 4 bases outside the gene matches. The CDR3 totals 16 residues. Germline lookup yields CDR1 SGDLS and CDR2 YYNGEE. The CDR3 loop reads CASSVGLAASTDTQYF. In DNA, the CDR3 is TGTGCCAGCAGCGTAGGGCTAGCGGCTAGCACAGATACGCAGTATTTT.

The chain uses TRBV5-6 and TRBJ1-3; D uncertain. Germline loops: CDR1 SGHDT, CDR2 YYEEEE. Deletions cut 0 bases from V and 1 base from J, with 11 bases between. This CDR3 region has 16 residues. The CDR3 DNA sequence: TGTGCCAGCAGCTTGGGCCCCGCGTATTCTGGAAACACCATATATTTT. Translating gives CASSLGPAYSGNTIYF. Drawing the rest from reference TRBV5-6 and TRBJ1-3, the complete variable domain is DAGVTQSPTHLIKTRGQQVTLRCSPKSGHDTVSWYQQALGQGPQFIFQYYEEEERQRGNFPDRFSGHQFPNYSSELNVNALLLGDSALYLCASSLGPAYSGNTIYFGEGSWLTVV.

V and J are TRBV3-1 (or the pseudogene TRBV3-2) and TRBJ2-1; 16 bases align to TRBD2. CDR1 is LGHDT and CDR2 is YNNKEL in the germline V gene (reference sequence). V was clipped by 4 bases and J by 9 bases; unmatched bases: 9. The CDR3 totals 17 residues. CDR3 residues: CASSPSGTSGRGGEQFF. CDR3 coding DNA: TGTGCCAGCAGCCCCTCCGGGACTAGCGGGAGGGGAGGTGAGCAGTTCTTC.

The V call is TRBV28, the J call TRBJ2-7, with 7 bases that match TRBD1. The CDR3 covers 15 residues. Unmatched junction bases numbered 6, after V lost 3 bases and J lost 1 base. Germline CDR1 is MDHEN and CDR2 is SYDVKM. CDR3: CASSFRTGPSYEQYF. In DNA form, the CDR3 reads TGTGCCAGCAGTTTCCGGACAGGTCCTTCCTACGAGCAGTACTTC. Full variable domain (rest looked up from reference TRBV28 and TRBJ2-7): DVKVTQSSRYLVKRTGEKVFLECVQDMDHENMFWYRQDPGLGLRLIYFSYDVKMKEKGDIPEGYSVSREKKERFSLILESASTNQTSMYLCASSFRTGPSYEQYFGPGTRLTVT.

J is TRBJ1-4 and V is TRBV28; maybe TRBD1 (6 bases). The CDR3 contains 16 residues. The V gene's germline CDR1 is MDHEN and CDR2 SYDVKM. V lost 4 bases, J lost 4 bases, and 16 bases lay in between. The CDR3 loop is CASSSFQDRNNEKLFF. The DNA of the CDR3 is TGTGCCAGCAGTTCTTTTCAGGACAGAAATAATGAAAAACTGTTTTTT.

The chain uses TRBV19 and TRBJ2-2, with D unresolved. In germline, CDR1 is LNHDA, CDR2 SQIVND (reference sequence). The CDR3 loop spans 15 amino acids. Trimming shortened V by 3 bases and J by 0 bases, and 8 bases separated the two germline ends. CDR3 in amino acids: CASSIGRANTGELFF. For the CDR3, the DNA is TGTGCCAGTAGTATCGGTCGGGCGAACACCGGGGAGCTGTTTTTT. Based on the CDR3 plus reference TRBV19 and TRBJ2-2, the full variable domain is DGGITQSPKYLFRKEGQNVTLSCEQNLNHDAMYWYRQDPGQGLRLIYYSQIVNDFQKGDIAEGYSVSREKKESFPLTVTSAQKNPTAFYLCASSIGRANTGELFFGEGSRLTVL.

The chain is built from TRBV19 and TRBJ2-7; TRBD1 matches at 8 bases. Losses at the gene ends were 4 bases for V and 4 bases for J; bases not matched to a gene: 0. CDR1 LNHDA and CDR2 SQIVND come from the germline V gene (reference sequence). CDR3 length equals 12 residues. The CDR3 coding sequence is TGTGCCAGTAGTAACAGGGGGTACGAGCAGTACTTC. It translates to CASSNRGYEQYF.

This chain joins TRBV5-8 and TRBJ2-3; 9 bases fit TRBD2. There are 16 residues in the CDR3. Germline-derived CDR1 and CDR2 are SGHTS and YDEGEE. The V gene end was trimmed by 0 bases and the J gene end by 5 bases; junction bases not matched to a gene: 7. The CDR3 nucleotides are TGTGCCAGCAGCTTGGTCAGCGGGGGGCGTAGAGATACGCAGTATTTT. It codes for CASSLVSGGRRDTQYF.

CDR3 DNA sequence: TGTGCCAGCAGTTACGCGGGGCCTCCCTACGAGCAGTACTTC. It translates to CASSYAGPPYEQYF. The rearrangement links TRBV6-5 to TRBJ2-7, with D tentatively TRBD2 (6 bases). The V end lost 2 bases, the J end lost 2 bases, and 10 bases lay between the germline ends. From germline, CDR1 is MNHEY and CDR2 SVGAGI. This CDR3 spans 14 amino acids.

This sequence joins TRBV2 and TRBJ1-6; 11 positions agree with TRBD1. Germline V lookup: CDR1 SNHLY, CDR2 FYNNEI. The CDR3 length is 15 residues. V lost 6 bases and J lost 7; bases outside the gene matches: 5. The CDR3 DNA is TGTGCCAGCAGAGGACAGGGGGCCCCCAATTCACCCCTCCACTTT. Translation: CASRGQGAPNSPLHF.

This clone was picked up many times. The chain carries TRBV11-2 and TRBJ2-7; unclear D gene. The germline gives CDR1 SGHAT, CDR2 FQNNGV. Trimming stripped 4 bases from V and 3 bases from J, with 4 bases between. The CDR3 has 11 amino acids. CDR3 DNA sequence: TGTGCCAGCAGCTATCTCTACGAGCAGTACTTC. Its protein product is CASSYLYEQYF.